Detailed here is one T cell receptor (beta chain). V shed 4 bases and J 5 bases; nucleotides not matched to a gene: 1. Germline CDR1 is SGHVS and CDR2 is FQNEAQ. The CDR3 has 13 residues. The entry originates in a study of cytomegalovirus exposure and HLA in healthy donors. Vbeta (60) and Jbeta (13) primers were used in the PCR. Sequencing was performed with immunoSEQ multiplex PCR; in TCRdb, only in-frame clones are kept and a portion is missing. The sample has around 130,000 clones; 75% to 90% are singletons. Sequencing was carried out using PBMCs. The clonotype comes from a woman in her forties in good health and CMV-seropositive. The rearrangement uses TRBV7-8 and TRBJ1-1; 10 nucleotides match TRBD1. CDR3 sequence reads: CASSWTGGTEAFF. The CDR3 bases are TGTGCCAGCAGCTGGACAGGGGGGACTGAAGCTTTCTTT.